The 9 T cell receptor beta chains below were found in one sample sequenced in a study of T cells in Graves' hyperthyroidism and ophthalmopathy. Amplified TCR beta CDR3 regions derived from RNA transcripts. Using the HTBI primer set, a first-round RT-PCR was run on the TCR CDR3. MiXCR, applied by TCRdb to the multiplex PCR reads, yields one record per CDR3 protein. Counted here are a few hundred thousand distinct CDR3 sequences, around 14% occurring once; the ten biggest clones make up approximately 29%. Sequenced: blood. These receptors were collected from a woman aged 25 to 39 with Graves' hyperthyroidism.

This clonotype occurred many times. As DNA, the CDR3 is TGTGCCAGCTCACCAGGGACAGGATTGACTGGAAACACCATATATTTT. Amino acids: CASSPGTGLTGNTIYF. The chain couples TRBV18 to TRBJ1-3, with TRBD1 matching over 8 bases. Losses at the gene ends were 2 bases for V and 2 bases for J; bases not matched to a gene: 5. The CDR3 length is 16 residues. Germline CDR1 and CDR2: KGHSH and LQKENI. Based on the CDR3 plus reference TRBV18 and TRBJ1-3, the full variable domain is NAGVMQNPRHLVRRRGQEARLRCSPMKGHSHVYWYRQLPEEGLKFMVYLQKENIIDESGMPKERFSAEFPKEGPSILRIQQVVRGDSAAYFCASSPGTGLTGNTIYFGEGSWLTVV.

This clonotype was counted ten times or more. The genes are TRBV20-1 and TRBJ2-7; 12 bases map to TRBD2. The germline CDR1 and CDR2 sequences are DFQATT and SNEGSKA (reference sequence). The junction had 3 bases not matched to a gene; V was cut back by 6 bases and J by 0 bases. This CDR3 region has 14 residues. CDR3 protein: CSAALAGGSYEQYF. The DNA for the CDR3 is TGCAGTGCGGCACTAGCGGGAGGCTCCTACGAGCAGTACTTC.

The V call is TRBV10-3, the J call TRBJ1-5, with D perhaps matching TRBD1 (5 bases). In germline, CDR1 is ENHRY, CDR2 SYGVKD. The V and J ends lost 0 bases and 6 bases respectively, with 12 bases between them. The CDR3 is made up of 15 amino acids. The CDR3 is CAISESMGGAQPQHF. In DNA form, the CDR3 reads TGTGCCATCAGTGAGTCGATGGGAGGGGCTCAGCCCCAGCATTTT.

This clonotype has more than one count but fewer than ten. The chain employs TRBV10-2 and TRBJ2-1; TRBD2 matches 7 bases. J lost 10 bases, V lost 4 bases, and 13 bases had no gene match. CDR1 and CDR2 from the germline V gene are WSHSY and SAAADI. CDR3 length equals 15 residues. The CDR3 region has the DNA TGCGCCAGCAGTGTGGCTAGCGGCGCCTTGCGGGAGCAGTTCTTC. Its translation is CASSVASGALREQFF.

This clonotype was counted many times. The rearrangement uses TRBV3-1 and TRBJ2-6, with 8 bases fitting TRBD1. The CDR3 covers 19 residues. With V trimmed by 1 base and J by 4 bases, 12 bases remained unmatched. The germline V gene has CDR1 LGHDT and CDR2 YNNKEL (reference sequence). DNA for the CDR3: TGTGCCAGCAGCCAAGTTTGGACAGGGAACTCTCTGGGGGCCAACGTCCTGACTTTC. The encoded protein is CASSQVWTGNSLGANVLTF.

The V gene is TRBV7-2, the J gene TRBJ2-7, with TRBD2 as a possible D gene (5 bases). From germline, CDR1 is SGHTA and CDR2 FQGNSA. Trimming pared 5 bases from V and 0 bases from J, leaving 11 bases between. The CDR3 runs 14 residues. The CDR3 region has the DNA TGTGCCAGCAGCCCTCCGGGGATCTCCTACGAGCAGTACTTC. This translates into CASSPPGISYEQYF.

This clonotype showed up many times. The CDR3 DNA reads TGTGCCAGCAGCCTAGCGGGAGGTTTCCAAGAGACCCAGTACTTC. Residues: CASSLAGGFQETQYF. The rearrangement uses TRBV7-3 and TRBJ2-5; 11 bases are shared with TRBD2. The CDR3 contains 15 residues. Trimming took 5 bases from V and 1 from J; bases not matched to a gene: 3. Germline V gene data show CDR1 as SGHTA and CDR2 as FQGTGA.

The chain couples TRBV15 to TRBJ2-7; TRBD1 aligns across 8 bases. The CDR3 length is 16 residues. V was clipped by 1 base and J by 0 bases; unmatched bases: 5. Germline loops: CDR1 LNHNV, CDR2 YYDKDF (reference sequence). In DNA, the CDR3 is TGTGCCACCAGCAGAGCTAGGGACAGGCTCTCCTACGAGCAGTACTTC. This codes for CATSRARDRLSYEQYF.

This chain uses TRBV12-3 or TRBV12-4 with TRBJ2-3; 12 bases fit TRBD1. The CDR3 length is 17 residues. The V segment lost 3 bases and the J segment 3 bases; nucleotides outside the gene matches: 7. CDR3 in DNA: TGTGCCAGCAGTTTCGGGACAGGGGGCGACAGGACAGATACGCAGTATTTT. Its protein is CASSFGTGGDRTDTQYF.